These 24 T cell receptor beta chains were all obtained from the same sample, sequenced in a study of graft-versus-host responses after intestinal transplantation. The repertoire was sequenced with immunoSEQ multiplex PCR; TCRdb's copy has only in-frame clones and lacks some. This table holds approximately 79,000 clones, roughly 80% found once. No antigens are known for them. The sample consisted of unstimulated CD4+ T cells sorted from spleen or lymph node cells, taken before intestinal transplant. All receptors come from a human donor who received an intestinal transplant.

V usage is TRBV28 and J usage is TRBJ2-7, with D unresolved. Germline V gene data show CDR1 as MDHEN and CDR2 as SYDVKM. V was trimmed by 7 bases and J by 2 bases, leaving 6 bases between them. The CDR3 has 11 amino acids. The CDR3 DNA reads TGTGCCAGCACCGGTCCCTACGAGCAGTACTTC. Translating it yields CASTGPYEQYF.

The genes are TRBV5-5 and TRBJ2-1, with 7 bases fitting TRBD2. J was trimmed by 3 bases and V by 1 base; bases with no gene match: 4. The CDR3 totals 15 residues. Per germline, CDR1 SGHKS and CDR2 YYEKEE (reference sequence). The CDR3 DNA follows: TGTGCCAGCAGCTTGTTGGCGGGGGACTACAATGAGCAGTTCTTC. Protein sequence: CASSLLAGDYNEQFF.

The chain is built from TRBV5-4 and TRBJ1-4; D gene unclear. Germline V CDR1 and CDR2: SGHNT, YYREEE (reference sequence). The CDR3 sequence is 16 residues long. V lost 2 bases and J 2 bases, leaving 13 bases between the germline ends. CDR3 residues: CASSFRARGTNEKLFF. CDR3 coding DNA: TGTGCCAGCAGCTTTAGGGCTCGAGGGACTAATGAAAAACTGTTTTTT.

The chain carries TRBV18 and TRBJ1-5; 8 bases line up with TRBD1. V was pared by 3 bases and J by 5 bases, with 12 bases of the junction left unmatched. CDR1 KGHSH and CDR2 LQKENI come from the germline V gene. The CDR3 runs 17 residues. CDR3 protein: CASSPGSTGALYQPQHF. CDR3 nucleotides: TGTGCCAGCTCACCCGGATCGACAGGGGCTCTTTATCAGCCCCAGCATTTT.

There are a few counts of this clone. This chain uses TRBV29-1 with TRBJ2-2, with unresolved D. Deletions cut 4 bases from V and 3 bases from J, with 3 bases between. CDR1 and CDR2 from the germline V gene are SQVTM and ANQGSEA. The CDR3 has 11 amino acids. DNA for the CDR3: TGCAGCGTTGCTGACACCGGGGAGCTGTTTTTT. Translating gives CSVADTGELFF.

This chain connects TRBV19 to TRBJ2-1; 8 bases match TRBD2. Germline lookup yields CDR1 LNHDA and CDR2 SQIVND (reference sequence). The CDR3 contains 14 residues. J was trimmed by 7 bases and V by 4 bases; bases with no gene match: 6. CDR3 DNA: TGTGCCAGTAGTAACGGCGGGGGGTCGAATGAGCAGTTCTTC. This translates into CASSNGGGSNEQFF.

V gene TRBV28 combines with J gene TRBJ2-7, with D maybe TRBD2 (7 bases). Germline assignment: CDR1 MDHEN and CDR2 SYDVKM. The CDR3 is 15 amino acids. V lost 1 base to trimming and J lost 4 bases, with 14 bases between them. The CDR3: CASSLYGGARYEQYF. The CDR3 bases are TGTGCCAGCAGTTTATATGGGGGGGCCCGGTACGAGCAGTACTTC. Combining the CDR3 with reference TRBV28 and TRBJ2-7 gives the whole variable domain DVKVTQSSRYLVKRTGEKVFLECVQDMDHENMFWYRQDPGLGLRLIYFSYDVKMKEKGDIPEGYSVSREKKERFSLILESASTNQTSMYLCASSLYGGARYEQYFGPGTRLTVT.

Worth noting for this clone: Other nucleotide sequences from this sample produce the same CDR3. V is TRBV5-1 and J is TRBJ1-2; 9 bases agree with TRBD1. Germline-derived CDR1 and CDR2 are SGHRS and YFSETQ. This CDR3 comprises 14 residues. The V gene end was trimmed by 1 base and the J gene end by 3 bases; junction bases not matched to a gene: 1. The CDR3 region has the DNA TGCGCCAGCAGCTTGAGGACAGGGGACTATGGCTACACCTTC. This gives the protein CASSLRTGDYGYTF.

This chain joins TRBV5-6 and TRBJ2-5, with 8 bases matching TRBD1. The CDR3 is 14 residues long. V lost 4 bases, J lost 5 bases, and 7 bases stayed unmatched. Germline V CDR1 and CDR2: SGHDT, YYEEEE. DNA for the CDR3: TGTGCCAGCAGCCGAACGACAGGGGCGGAGACCCAGTACTTC. Translation gives CASSRTTGAETQYF.

This clone was counted a few times. The gene calls are TRBV29-1 and TRBJ2-7; 8 nucleotides agree with TRBD2. The CDR3 runs 13 residues. The trim removed 7 bases at V and 6 bases at J, leaving 11 bases unmatched. CDR1 and CDR2 (germline): SQVTM, ANQGSEA. CDR3 sequence: CSGKEAGVSEQYF. CDR3 nucleotide sequence: TGCAGCGGGAAAGAAGCGGGAGTATCCGAGCAGTACTTC.

This rearrangement joins TRBV2 to TRBJ2-1; D not certain. Between the trimmed V and J ends, which lost 7 bases and 0 bases, there was a span of 7 bases. The germline V gene encodes CDR1 SNHLY and CDR2 FYNNEI. The CDR3 is made up of 13 amino acids. CDR3 bases: TGTGCCAGCAATAGATACTCCTACAATGAGCAGTTCTTC. It translates to CASNRYSYNEQFF.

This chain links TRBV30 with TRBJ1-1; D might be TRBD1 (6 bases). Trimming cost V 0 bases and J 5 bases, with 16 bases left between them. Germline lookup yields CDR1 GTSNPN and CDR2 SVGIG (reference sequence). CDR3 size: 15 residues. The chain's CDR3 is CAWSVPLTGRTEAFF. The CDR3 DNA reads as TGTGCCTGGAGTGTACCCCTGACAGGTCGGACTGAAGCTTTCTTT.

The CDR3 nucleotides are TGCAGCGTTTCATATCTTGACAAAACCTACGAGCAGTACTTC. Protein sequence: CSVSYLDKTYEQYF. The rearrangement uses TRBV29-1 and TRBJ2-7, with unresolved D. Germline CDR1 is SQVTM and CDR2 is ANQGSEA. Between the trimmed V and J ends, which lost 5 bases and 2 bases, there was a span of 16 bases. This CDR3 contains 14 residues.

This chain uses TRBV21-1 with TRBJ2-1; TRBD2 is the table's D call, not checked against the DNA. TRBV21-1 is annotated as a pseudogene. The CDR3 consists of 20 residues. In DNA form, the CDR3 reads TGTGCCAGCAGCAAAGCGGGTAGCGGGAGGGCCCTATGCTCCTACAATGAGCAGTTCTTC. Its protein product is CASSKAGSGRALCSYNEQFF.

The chain has TRBV12-2 and TRBJ2-1; the D call of TRBD1 is as the table states it, not checked on the DNA. TRBV12-2 is termed a pseudogene. CDR3 size: 15 residues. Here the CDR3 reads CASRLGTGGSNEQFF. In DNA, the CDR3 is TGTGCAAGTCGCCTCGGGACAGGGGGCTCGAATGAGCAGTTCTTC.

CDR3 nucleotide sequence: TGTGCCAGCAGCGGCAGATTCTCTGGCACAGATACGCAGTATTTT. Protein product: CASSGRFSGTDTQYF. The V and J genes are TRBV4-2 and TRBJ2-3; no clear D. Germline V gene sequence: CDR1 LGHNA, CDR2 YNFKEQ. The V end lost 5 bases, the J end lost 1 base, and 13 bases lay between the germline ends. The CDR3 contains 15 residues.

This clone appeared a few times. CDR3 in amino acids: CASKLGGTQYF. The CDR3 DNA is TGTGCCAGCAAGCTCGGGGGGACCCAGTACTTC. This chain uses TRBV28 with TRBJ2-5; tentative D call: TRBD2 (6 bases). Trimming left V 7 bases short and J 7 bases short, with 10 bases between. This CDR3 is built from 11 residues. Germline V gives CDR1 MDHEN, CDR2 SYDVKM.

The genes are TRBV7-8 and TRBJ2-5; 10 nucleotides agree with TRBD2. Germline V gene data show CDR1 as SGHVS and CDR2 as FQNEAQ. The V segment lost 5 bases and the J segment 6 bases; nucleotides outside the gene matches: 15. The length of the CDR3 is 17 residues. CDR3 amino acids: CASSARTSGAAQKTQYF. CDR3 nucleotide sequence: TGTGCCAGCAGCGCCCGGACTAGCGGAGCTGCTCAAAAGACCCAGTACTTC.

The chain joins TRBV4-1 to TRBJ2-3, with D unclear. Deletions cut 3 bases from V and 1 base from J, with 5 bases between. This CDR3 is built from 13 residues. The germline CDR1 and CDR2 sequences are MGHRA and YSYEKL. Here the CDR3 DNA reads TGCGCCAGCAGCCACCCTGGCACAGATACGCAGTATTTT. It specifies CASSHPGTDTQYF.

The rearrangement uses TRBV27 and TRBJ2-1, with 8 bases identical to TRBD1. V was clipped by 6 bases and J by 4 bases; unmatched bases: 5. CDR3 size: 14 residues. In germline, CDR1 is MNHEY, CDR2 SMNVEV (reference sequence). The CDR3 nucleotides read TGTGCCAGCAGGCTTGGGACAGGTTACAATGAGCAGTTCTTC. Translation: CASRLGTGYNEQFF.

This clone was counted a single time. J is TRBJ2-7 and V is TRBV18; D gene uncertain. The CDR3 totals 13 residues. Trimming shortened V by 3 bases and J by 1 base, and 7 bases separated the two germline ends. The germline CDR1 and CDR2 sequences are KGHSH and LQKENI. CDR3 nucleotides: TGTGCCAGCTCACCGCAGGCGTCCTACGAGCAGTACTTC. Protein product: CASSPQASYEQYF.

This chain's CDR3 is CASSVDGNTEAFF. As DNA, the CDR3 is TGTGCCAGCAGCGTAGACGGGAACACTGAAGCTTTCTTT. The V and J genes are TRBV7-2 and TRBJ1-1; D unresolved. The CDR3 is 13 residues long. From germline, CDR1 is SGHTA and CDR2 FQGNSA. Trimming removed 5 bases from V and 1 base from J, with 8 bases in between.

This chain links TRBV7-9 with TRBJ1-5; TRBD1 matches 9 bases. After removal of 5 bases from V and 4 bases from J, the junction contained 6 bases not matched to a gene. CDR1 is SEHNR, CDR2 FQNEAQ, per germline (reference sequence). This CDR3 is 15 amino acids long. CDR3 sequence reads: CASSVQGAGNQPQHF. DNA of the CDR3: TGTGCCAGCAGCGTACAGGGGGCGGGGAATCAGCCCCAGCATTTT. Complete variable domain (other parts from reference TRBV7-9 and TRBJ1-5): DTGVSQNPRHKITKRGQNVTFRCDPISEHNRLYWYRQTLGQGPEFLTYFQNEAQLEKSRLLSDRFSAERPKGSFSTLEIQRTEQGDSAMYLCASSVQGAGNQPQHFGDGTRLSIL.

The chain recombines TRBV15 with TRBJ2-5, with 9 bases that match TRBD1. Germline V gives CDR1 LNHNV, CDR2 YYDKDF (reference sequence). Losses at the gene ends were 3 bases for V and 4 bases for J; bases not matched to a gene: 6. This CDR3 is 15 amino acids long. CDR3 residues: CATSSLDRGRETQYF. As DNA, the CDR3 is TGTGCCACCAGCAGCCTGGACAGGGGCCGAGAGACCCAGTACTTC.